This T cell receptor (beta chain) was captured in a study of brain T cells in children with intractable seizures. The study's findings and limits: Only CDR3 sequence similarity suggested viral specificity, without known HCMV serostatus. Absence of clones before surgery may stem from lower sequencing depth.

Only in-frame clones appear in the TCRdb table, and some are missing; sequencing was by immunoSEQ multiplex PCR. The sample shows tens of thousands of clones, 90% to 95% of them seen only once. This clone was observed once. The antigen is not known. Only cases whose brain tissue showed the highest T cell transcript signatures were sequenced. This CDR3 spans 15 amino acids. The junction had 6 bases not matched to a gene; V was cut back by 5 bases and J by 6 bases. Per the germline V gene, CDR1 is SGHAT and CDR2 is FQNNGV. This chain uses TRBV11-2 with TRBJ2-7; 14 bases are shared with TRBD2. The source material was peripheral blood, sampled at surgery. The sequence derives from a boy in the first two years of life with tuberous sclerosis and intractable seizures. As DNA, the CDR3 is TGTGCCAGCAGCGTAGGGACTAGCGGGAGTTCCGAGCAGTACTTC. This encodes CASSVGTSGSSEQYF.